The entry below describes one TCR beta chain. In the source study's methods: Reference gene primer amplification gave estimated nucleated cell counts. Sequenced by immunoSEQ multiplex PCR; TCRdb stores in-frame clones only, minus some. That table is the source of V, J and clone size, and D and trimming were worked out from the DNA. Found here are just over 300,000 clones, just under 90% of them singletons; the top ten hold 1.5% to 2%. The CDR3 contains 13 residues. Between the trimmed V and J ends, which lost 7 bases and 1 base, there was a span of 9 bases. CDR1 and CDR2 from the germline V gene are SGHRS and YFSETQ. This entry comes from a study of blood T cell repertoires in COVID-19.

Material: peripheral blood. This chain joins TRBV5-1 and TRBJ2-1, with D unclear. The TCR comes from a woman younger than 45 with COVID-19, enrolled during active disease. CDR3 DNA: TGCGCCAGCGCCGACTCTTCCTACAATGAGCAGTTCTTC. Protein: CASADSSYNEQFF.